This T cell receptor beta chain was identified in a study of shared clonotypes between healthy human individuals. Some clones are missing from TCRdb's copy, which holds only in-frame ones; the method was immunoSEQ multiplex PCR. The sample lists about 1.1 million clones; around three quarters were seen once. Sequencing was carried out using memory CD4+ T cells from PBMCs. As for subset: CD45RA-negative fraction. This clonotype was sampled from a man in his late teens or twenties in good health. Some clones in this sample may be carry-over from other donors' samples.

The CDR3 DNA reads TGTGCCAGCAGTTACGGCAGGGGTGTGTACGAGCAGTACTTC. Its translation: CASSYGRGVYEQYF. This sequence joins TRBV6-5 and TRBJ2-7; perhaps TRBD1 as D (6 bases). The germline CDR1 and CDR2 sequences are MNHEY and SVGAGI. Trimming stripped 2 bases from V and 4 bases from J, with 12 bases between. This CDR3 spans 14 amino acids.